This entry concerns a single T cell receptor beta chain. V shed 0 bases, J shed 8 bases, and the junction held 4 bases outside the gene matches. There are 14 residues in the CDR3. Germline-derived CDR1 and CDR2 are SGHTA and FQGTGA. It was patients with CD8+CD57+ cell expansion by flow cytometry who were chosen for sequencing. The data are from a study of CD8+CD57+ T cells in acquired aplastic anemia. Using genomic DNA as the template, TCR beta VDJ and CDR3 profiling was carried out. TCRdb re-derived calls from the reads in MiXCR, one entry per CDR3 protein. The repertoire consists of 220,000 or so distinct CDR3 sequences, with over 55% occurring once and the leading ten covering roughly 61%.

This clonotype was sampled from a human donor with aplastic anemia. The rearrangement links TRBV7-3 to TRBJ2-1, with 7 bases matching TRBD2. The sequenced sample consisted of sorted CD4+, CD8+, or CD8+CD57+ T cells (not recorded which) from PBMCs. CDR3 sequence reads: CASSLTVAGDEQFF. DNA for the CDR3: TGTGCCAGCAGCTTAACGGTTGCGGGGGATGAGCAGTTCTTC.